This T cell receptor (beta chain) originates from a study of blood T cell repertoires in COVID-19. About the research overall: Specimens from acute and convalescent COVID-19 originated in the United States, Italy and Spain. T cells, B-cell-depleted T cells, or PBMCs supplied cDNA or gDNA.

CDR1 and CDR2 from the germline V gene are MNHEY and SVGAGI. This CDR3 comprises 11 residues. The V end lost 3 bases, the J end lost 10 bases, and 7 bases lay between the germline ends. Original data processing: Amplification from reference gene primers served as the basis for estimated nucleated cell counts. The table came from immunoSEQ multiplex PCR; TCRdb's copy has only in-frame clones and leaves some out. V and J calls and clone size are as listed in that table; D and trimming were resolved from the DNA. The table lists over 65,000 clones, roughly 90% of them singletons, with approximately 4.4% in the top ten.

This sequence originates from a man in his fifties or sixties with active COVID-19. The source material was peripheral blood. The chain links TRBV6-5 to TRBJ2-1; D unclear. The CDR3 loop is CASSYGPEQFF. The CDR3 DNA is TGTGCCAGCAGTTATGGCCCAGAGCAGTTCTTC.